The sequence of this T cell receptor beta chain was determined in a study of beta chain features in type 1 diabetes. In the study overall: Cells sorted and examined across all samples totaled 85 million to 130 million. Study-wide results and caveats: Researchers cautioned that cDNA sequencing could over-represent cells with high TCR expression.

Concerning this clone itself: The antigen is unknown.

What was sequenced were expressed TCRB transcripts, since all of the isolated RNA had been reverse transcribed. About 3.57 million reads, on average, came from each naive, central memory and regulatory T cell sample. TCRdb's table, derived via immunoSEQ multiplex PCR, lists solely in-frame clones and lacks some. The sample consists of 620,000 or so clones, around 15% of them appearing once. Sorting that relied on CD45RO/CCR7/CD25/CD127/CD95/CD27 yielded CD4+ naive, central memory, regulatory and stem cell-like memory cells. In germline, CDR1 is SGHTA, CDR2 FQGNSA. V was clipped by 4 bases and J by 4 bases; unmatched bases: 4. CDR3 size: 15 residues.

The TCR comes from a man between 18 and 35 years old in good health. Source material: naive CD4+ T cells from blood. The chain is built from TRBV7-2 and TRBJ1-5; 10 positions agree with TRBD1. The CDR3 nucleotides read TGTGCCAGCAGCTATGGGACAGGGGCAAATCAGCCCCAGCATTTT. Translating gives CASSYGTGANQPQHF.